These 21 T cell receptor beta chains originate from one sample sequenced in a study of cytomegalovirus exposure and HLA in healthy donors. Researchers ran the PCR with 60 Vbeta and 13 Jbeta primers. The table came from immunoSEQ multiplex PCR; TCRdb's copy has only in-frame clones and leaves some out. Among around 120,000 clones listed, 75% to 85% were seen once. Material for sequencing was PBMCs. All receptors come from a girl under 10 years old in good health and CMV-seronegative.

This clone was seen a handful of times. This rearrangement joins TRBV28 to TRBJ2-7, with a tentative D call TRBD1 (5 bases). V was shortened by 3 bases and J by 6 bases, with 12 bases between the two germline ends. Germline V gives CDR1 MDHEN, CDR2 SYDVKM. This CDR3 has 13 residues. The CDR3 DNA is TGTGCCAGCAGTTTGCCCCAGGGCAGCGAGCAGTACTTC. Protein product: CASSLPQGSEQYF.

This sequence joins TRBV5-6 and TRBJ1-1; D unclear. Trimming removed 2 bases at V and 0 bases at J, with 5 bases between. Germline assignment: CDR1 SGHDT and CDR2 YYEEEE. CDR3 length equals 13 residues. The CDR3 nucleotides are TGTGCCAGCAGCTTCGGTATGAACACTGAAGCTTTCTTT. This gives the protein CASSFGMNTEAFF.

This chain connects TRBV7-9 to TRBJ1-5, with D possibly TRBD1 on 6 matching bases. V lost 1 base, J lost 3 bases, and 7 bases lay in between. Per germline, CDR1 SEHNR and CDR2 FQNEAQ (reference sequence). This CDR3 region has 14 residues. The CDR3 loop is CASSLGDINQPQHF. The CDR3 bases are TGTGCCAGCAGCTTAGGGGACATCAATCAGCCCCAGCATTTT.

The V gene is TRBV6-5, the J gene TRBJ2-5, with D perhaps TRBD2 (5 bases). The DNA end lines up better with TRBJ2-7; the J call may be wrong. Germline loops: CDR1 MNHEY, CDR2 SVGAGI. The CDR3 totals 15 residues. CDR3 residues: CASSYEGGRSYEQYF. In nucleotides, the CDR3 is TGTGCCAGCAGTTATGAGGGCGGCCGCTCCTACGAGCAGTACTTC.

The chain has TRBV7-6 and TRBJ1-1; 9 bases map to TRBD1. V was pared by 1 base and J by 7 bases, with 10 bases of the junction left unmatched. There are 16 residues in the CDR3. Germline loops: CDR1 SGHVS, CDR2 FNYEAQ. The CDR3 loop is CASSLVGQGWRNEAFF. CDR3 DNA: TGTGCCAGCAGCTTAGTGGGACAGGGTTGGAGGAATGAAGCTTTCTTT.

This clone has a handful of counts. This sample also contains other DNA sequences that code for the same CDR3. The chain joins TRBV4-3 to TRBJ2-3; D is possibly TRBD2 (6 bases). There are 14 residues in the CDR3. Per the germline V gene, CDR1 is LGHNA and CDR2 is YSLEER. Trimming cost V 1 base and J 3 bases, with 8 bases left between them. DNA of the CDR3: TGCGCCAGCAGCCAAGGAGGGAGGACAGATACGCAGTATTTT. Protein sequence: CASSQGGRTDTQYF.

Regarding this clone: The germline gene is not matched at one end of the junction; a read error may be the cause. The sample contains more than one DNA sequence encoding this CDR3. J is TRBJ1-1 and V is TRBV6-6; 9 nucleotides match TRBD1. This CDR3 contains 14 residues. From germline, CDR1 is MNHNY and CDR2 SVGAGI (reference sequence). For the CDR3, the DNA is TGCGCCAGCAGTTACGCGACAGGGGGCACTGAAGCTTTCTTT. The encoded protein is CASSYATGGTEAFF.

This chain joins TRBV9 and TRBJ1-2, with D possibly being TRBD1 (5 bases). V was cut by 5 bases and J by 7 bases, with 24 bases left in between. Per germline, CDR1 SGDLS and CDR2 YYNGEE. There are 16 residues in the CDR3. CDR3 sequence: CASSPNYQGSERGYTF. CDR3 in DNA: TGTGCCAGCAGTCCAAACTATCAGGGTTCGGAGCGTGGCTACACCTTC.

V usage is TRBV19 and J usage is TRBJ1-2; D unresolved. The ends were cut back, 1 base at V and 2 bases at J, with 11 bases in the middle. This CDR3 is built from 15 residues. CDR1 and CDR2 (germline): LNHDA, SQIVND (reference sequence). The chain's CDR3 is CASSIGHTENYGYTF. DNA for the CDR3: TGTGCCAGTAGTATAGGACACACCGAGAACTATGGCTACACCTTC.

The V gene is TRBV7-2, the J gene TRBJ2-2, with D possibly being TRBD2 (6 bases). The CDR3 runs 15 residues. CDR1 SGHTA and CDR2 FQGNSA come from the germline V gene. Trimming cost V 2 bases and J 6 bases, with 13 bases left between them. CDR3: CASSLTGTSPGELFF. CDR3 in DNA: TGTGCCAGCAGCTTAACTGGTACTAGCCCCGGGGAGCTGTTTTTT.

The chain links TRBV9 to TRBJ1-1, with TRBD1 matching over 7 bases. Germline CDR1 and CDR2: SGDLS and YYNGEE. CDR3 length: 15 amino acids. Unmatched junction bases numbered 4, after V lost 0 bases and J lost 2 bases. The CDR3 sequence: CASSVAGGPNTEAFF. In nucleotides, the CDR3 is TGTGCCAGCAGCGTAGCAGGGGGTCCTAACACTGAAGCTTTCTTT.

This chain links TRBV4-3 with TRBJ2-5, with D unresolved. The CDR3 runs to 13 residues. From germline, CDR1 is LGHNA and CDR2 YSLEER. V lost 1 base to trimming and J lost 5 bases, with 8 bases between them. CDR3 loop: CASSQGLAETQYF. CDR3 DNA sequence: TGCGCCAGCAGCCAAGGACTGGCGGAGACCCAGTACTTC.

The chain recombines TRBV4-1 with TRBJ2-7; D gene ambiguous. V lost 2 bases, J lost 3 bases, and 11 bases lay in between. CDR1 is MGHRA, CDR2 YSYEKL, per germline. The CDR3 covers 14 residues. CDR3: CASSQWVADYEQYF. CDR3 in DNA: TGCGCCAGCAGCCAATGGGTTGCGGACTACGAGCAGTACTTC.

This clone was picked up a small number of times. This chain joins TRBV19 and TRBJ1-2, with D unresolved. The V gene's germline CDR1 is LNHDA and CDR2 SQIVND (reference sequence). The length of the CDR3 is 13 residues. V lost 5 bases and J lost 0, with 7 bases in between. The CDR3 loop reads CASSPGANYGYTF. In nucleotides, the CDR3 is TGTGCCAGTAGTCCCGGAGCTAACTATGGCTACACCTTC. The whole variable domain, remainder taken from reference TRBV19 and TRBJ1-2, is DGGITQSPKYLFRKEGQNVTLSCEQNLNHDAMYWYRQDPGQGLRLIYYSQIVNDFQKGDIAEGYSVSREKKESFPLTVTSAQKNPTAFYLCASSPGANYGYTFGSGTRLTVV.

This clone appeared a single time. The chain joins TRBV7-6 to TRBJ2-1; 9 bases map to TRBD2. This CDR3 comprises 17 residues. Germline-derived CDR1 and CDR2 are SGHVS and FNYEAQ. The V gene end was trimmed by 5 bases and the J gene end by 4 bases; junction bases not matched to a gene: 12. The CDR3 spells CASSAALTSGLYNEQFF. The DNA of the CDR3 is TGTGCCAGCAGCGCGGCTTTGACTAGCGGTTTATACAATGAGCAGTTCTTC.

Here the CDR3 reads CASSLARITGPVRGYTF. The CDR3 DNA is TGTGCCAGCAGCTTAGCGAGGATAACAGGGCCCGTTAGGGGCTACACCTTC. The chain is built from TRBV7-2 and TRBJ1-2, with D possibly being TRBD1 (6 bases). Germline V lookup: CDR1 SGHTA, CDR2 FQGNSA. The CDR3 extends over 17 amino acids. V was shortened by 0 bases and J by 8 bases, with 22 bases between the two germline ends.

In regard to this clone: Other DNA variants within this sample encode the same CDR3. The chain uses TRBV2 and TRBJ1-5, with 8 bases aligning to TRBD1. The CDR3 runs 15 residues. Unmatched junction bases numbered 5, after V lost 7 bases and J lost 0 bases. CDR1 SNHLY and CDR2 FYNNEI come from the germline V gene. DNA of the CDR3: TGTGCCAGCAAGAACAGGGGGGATAGCAATCAGCCCCAGCATTTT. Its protein is CASKNRGDSNQPQHF.

The chain combines TRBV11-3 with TRBJ2-3; TRBD1 is a possible D gene (5 bases). Germline-derived CDR1 and CDR2 are SGHNT and YENEEA. The CDR3 loop spans 14 amino acids. Trimming pared 3 bases from V and 0 bases from J, leaving 7 bases between. CDR3: CASSFQGSTDTQYF. As DNA, the CDR3 is TGTGCCAGCAGCTTCCAGGGTAGCACAGATACGCAGTATTTT.

Comment on this clone: Other DNA sequences within the sample encode an identical CDR3. The chain uses TRBV5-1 and TRBJ1-4; TRBD1 matches 9 bases. J lost 3 bases, V lost 4 bases, and 7 bases had no gene match. The CDR3 extends over 16 amino acids. CDR1 is SGHRS, CDR2 YFSETQ, per germline. CDR3 sequence: CASSLNRQGANEKLFF. In DNA, the CDR3 is TGCGCCAGCAGCCTAAACCGACAGGGGGCTAATGAAAAACTGTTTTTT.

The V gene is TRBV4-3, the J gene TRBJ2-5; D possibly corresponds to TRBD2 (7 bases). This CDR3 is built from 15 residues. Germline V gene data show CDR1 as LGHNA and CDR2 as YSLEER. V lost 2 bases to trimming and J lost 4 bases, with 14 bases between them. The DNA for the CDR3 is TGCGCCAGCAGCCAAACAAAGGGGGAGGGAGAGACCCAGTACTTC. It is translated as CASSQTKGEGETQYF.

This sequence joins TRBV6-4 and TRBJ1-5, with D perhaps TRBD1 (6 bases). CDR1 is MRHNA, CDR2 SNTAGT, per germline. CDR3 length equals 16 residues. V shed 10 bases and J shed 1 base, with 20 bases lying between them. As DNA, the CDR3 is TGTGCCAACCCGGAAGAGCCGGGACACAGCAATCAGCCCCAGCATTTT. Its translation is CANPEEPGHSNQPQHF.